These T cell receptor beta chains were read from a single sample in a study of blood T cell repertoires in COVID-19. The data were produced by immunoSEQ multiplex PCR, yet TCRdb's version contains in-frame clones alone and is incomplete. There are roughly 300,000 clones in the sample; more than 70% occur only once, and approximately 7.8% lies in the top ten. Material: peripheral blood. Receptors originate from a woman aged 50 to 65 who had recovered from COVID-19. The CDR3 runs from the conserved cysteine through the conserved F or W. The D gene is left open where the match is weak. Expanded clones are given a class, and other clones once, few, many or no size at all.

d_gene	abundance	j_gene	v_gene	CDR3nt	CDR3aa
NA	NA	TRBJ2-2	TRBV5-1	TGCGCCAGCAGCTTGGTTGGGAGTGCCACCGGGGAGCTGTTTTTT	CASSLVGSATGELFF
TRBD1	NA	TRBJ2-5	TRBV11-2	TGTGCCAGCAGCTTACGTGACAGGGGTGGAGAGACCCAGTACTTC	CASSLRDRGGETQYF
TRBD2	NA	TRBJ2-3	TRBV27	TGTGCCAGCAGTTTAAGGTGGCTAGCGGGAGCGGTCAGGCCAGATACGCAGTATTTT	CASSLRWLAGAVRPDTQYF
TRBD1	NA	TRBJ1-1	TRBV10-3	TGTGCCATCAGTGAACAGGGGGTTGGGACGGGTGCTGAAGCTTTCTTT	CAISEQGVGTGAEAFF
TRBD2	few	TRBJ2-1	TRBV7-9	TGTGCCAGCAGCTTAGGGCTAGCGGCTTACAATGAGCAGTTCTTC	CASSLGLAAYNEQFF
NA	NA	TRBJ2-5	TRBV29-1	TGCAGCGTTGACGGGGTACTTCAAGAGACCCAGTACTTC	CSVDGVLQETQYF
NA	few	TRBJ2-7	TRBV9	TGTGCCAGCAGCCGTAGGGACTCCGAGCAGTACTTC	CASSRRDSEQYF
NA	NA	TRBJ1-4	TRBV5-5	TGTGCCAGCAGCTCCAGGTCAACTAATGAAAAACTGTTTTTT	CASSSRSTNEKLFF
NA	NA	TRBJ1-2	TRBV2	TGTGCCAGCACAGAACAGGGCCCTAACTATGGCTACACCTTC	CASTEQGPNYGYTF
TRBD1	NA	TRBJ2-3	TRBV10-3	TGTGCCATCAGTGACCCGACAGGGGCCAGAGATACGCAGTATTTT	CAISDPTGARDTQYF
TRBD2	NA	TRBJ2-1	TRBV19	TGTGCCAGCAAGAGCGGCGGGAGGGATGTGAATGAGCAGTTCTTC	CASKSGGRDVNEQFF
NA	NA	TRBJ1-1	TRBV9	TGTGCCAGCAGCGTGGGCGGGGATATGAACACTGAAGCTTTCTTT	CASSVGGDMNTEAFF
TRBD1	NA	TRBJ1-1	TRBV19	TGTGCCAGTAGCCAGACAGGGGAGGGCACTGAAGCTTTCTTT	CASSQTGEGTEAFF
NA	NA	TRBJ2-7	TRBV4-3	TGCGCCAGCAGCCTCAACCCACGGGGGGCGCTTAGCGAGCAGTACTTC	CASSLNPRGALSEQYF
NA	NA	TRBJ1-1	TRBV4-3	TGCGCCAGCAGCCAAGAGGGGAGTAACACTGAAGCTTTCTTT	CASSQEGSNTEAFF
TRBD1	NA	TRBJ1-1	TRBV14	TGTGCCAGCAGCCCAAACAGGGGGCGCAGGGCTGAAGCTTTCTTT	CASSPNRGRRAEAFF
NA	NA	TRBJ2-1	TRBV4-3	TGCGCCAGCAGCCAAGATCATCGCAGGGTAAATGAGCAGTTCTTC	CASSQDHRRVNEQFF
NA	NA	TRBJ2-1	TRBV11-3	TGTGCCAGCAGCTTGGTAGCGAACAATGAGCAGTTCTTC	CASSLVANNEQFF
NA	NA	TRBJ2-7	TRBV7-6	TGTGCCAGCAGCTTATTAGGGACATACGAGCAGTACTTC	CASSLLGTYEQYF
NA	NA	TRBJ1-2	TRBV28	TGTGCCAGCATAGAGGGACGCAGGGGTGGCTACACCTTC	CASIEGRRGGYTF
TRBD1	NA	TRBJ2-3	TRBV5-1	TGCGCCAGCAGCTGGACAGGGGATTACACAGATACGCAGTATTTT	CASSWTGDYTDTQYF
TRBD1	NA	TRBJ2-7	TRBV4-1	TGCGCCAGCAGCCACAGGACAGGGGGTTCCCACGAGCAGTACTTC	CASSHRTGGSHEQYF
NA	NA	TRBJ1-5	TRBV19	TGTGCCAGTAATCGGTTTCAGGGCAATCAGCCCCAGCATTTT	CASNRFQGNQPQHF
TRBD1	few	TRBJ2-2	TRBV7-2	TGTGCCAGCAGCCCCTGGGACAGGGACACCGGGGAGCTGTTTTTT	CASSPWDRDTGELFF
NA	NA	TRBJ2-1	TRBV3-1/TRBV3-2	TGTGCCAGCAGCCAAGAGGTGGGCATCCTCAATGAGCAGTTCTTC	CASSQEVGILNEQFF
TRBD1	once	TRBJ2-2	TRBV2	TGTGCCAGCAGGGGATCGGACAGGGAGTCGTTCACCGGGGAGCTGTTTTTT	CASRGSDRESFTGELFF
NA	NA	TRBJ1-3	TRBV25-1	TGTGCCAGCAGTGAATCCTGGGCCGGTAGCTCTGGAAACACCATATATTTT	CASSESWAGSSGNTIYF
NA	NA	TRBJ2-1	TRBV19	TGTGCCAGTTTGGGAGTACCAGATACTGAGCAGTTCTTC	CASLGVPDTEQFF
NA	NA	TRBJ1-5	TRBV21-1	TGTGCCAGCAGCAAACAAGAGGCAGGGAGGCAGCCCCAGCATTTT	CASSKQEAGRQPQHF
NA	NA	TRBJ2-5	TRBV4-3	TGCGCCAGCAGCCAAGATCGGGGACAATGGGAGACCCAGTACTTC	CASSQDRGQWETQYF
NA	NA	TRBJ2-3	TRBV15	TGTGCCACCAGCAGCGGACAGCCGGACACAGATACGCAGTATTTT	CATSSGQPDTDTQYF